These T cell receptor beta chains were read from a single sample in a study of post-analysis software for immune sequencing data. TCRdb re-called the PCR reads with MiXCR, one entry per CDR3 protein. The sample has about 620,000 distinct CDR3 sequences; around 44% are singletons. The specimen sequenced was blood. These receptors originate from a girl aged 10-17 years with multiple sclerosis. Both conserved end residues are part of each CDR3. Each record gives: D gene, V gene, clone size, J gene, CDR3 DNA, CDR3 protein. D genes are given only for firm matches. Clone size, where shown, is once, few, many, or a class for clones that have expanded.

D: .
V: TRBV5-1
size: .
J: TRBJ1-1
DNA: TGCGCCAGCAGCTTACCGGGACAGAACACTGAAGCTTTCTTT
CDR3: CASSLPGQNTEAFF

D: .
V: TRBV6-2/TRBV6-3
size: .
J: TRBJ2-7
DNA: TGTGCCAGCAGCCTACGGACGGACTACCCCTCCTACGAGCAGTACTTC
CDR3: CASSLRTDYPSYEQYF

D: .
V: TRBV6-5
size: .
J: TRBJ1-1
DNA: TGTGCCAGCAGTTACTCGTCCAGGGTGGACACTGAAGCTTTCTTT
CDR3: CASSYSSRVDTEAFF

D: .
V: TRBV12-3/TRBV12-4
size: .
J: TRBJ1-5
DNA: TGTGCCAGCAGTGTAGAGGGGGGGAGCAATCAGCCCCAGCATTTT
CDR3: CASSVEGGSNQPQHF

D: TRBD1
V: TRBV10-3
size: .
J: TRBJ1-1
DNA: TGTGCCATCAGTGAGCCGCAGGGGGGGACTGAAGCTTTCTTT
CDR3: CAISEPQGGTEAFF

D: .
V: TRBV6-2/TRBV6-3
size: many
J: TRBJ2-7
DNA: TGTGCCAGCAGTTACTCCCCGTACGAGCAGTACTTC
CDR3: CASSYSPYEQYF

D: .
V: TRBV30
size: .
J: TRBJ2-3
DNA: TGTGCCTGGAGTAGGGAGACGGCAGATACGCAGTATTTT
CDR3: CAWSRETADTQYF

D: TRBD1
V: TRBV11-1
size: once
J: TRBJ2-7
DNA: TGTGCCAGCAGCGCACGACAGGGACCAAAATCCTCCTACGAGCAGTACTTC
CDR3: CASSARQGPKSSYEQYF

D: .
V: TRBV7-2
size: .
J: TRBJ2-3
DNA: TGTGCCAGCAGCTCTTCTATGGGCCCAGATACGCAGTATTTT
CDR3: CASSSSMGPDTQYF

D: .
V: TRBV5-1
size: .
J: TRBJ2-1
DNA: TGCGCCAGCAGCTTGCCTAGTCTAAACGGCTACAATGAGCAGTTCTTC
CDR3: CASSLPSLNGYNEQFF

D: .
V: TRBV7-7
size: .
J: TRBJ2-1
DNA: TGTGCCAGCAGCGTGATAGGCGGTGAGCAGTTCTTC
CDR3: CASSVIGGEQFF

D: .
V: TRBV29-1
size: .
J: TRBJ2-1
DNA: TGCAGCGTTGATTCTCGGAGCTCCTACAATGAGCAGTTCTTC
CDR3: CSVDSRSSYNEQFF

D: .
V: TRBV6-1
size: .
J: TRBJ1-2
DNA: TGTGCCAGCAGTGACTGGGGTGATAACTATGGCTACACCTTC
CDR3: CASSDWGDNYGYTF

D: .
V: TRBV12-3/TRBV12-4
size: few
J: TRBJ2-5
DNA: TGTGCCAGCAGGGTCGGGGAAGTCCAAGAGACCCAGTACTTC
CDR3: CASRVGEVQETQYF

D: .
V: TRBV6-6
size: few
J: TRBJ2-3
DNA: TGTGCCAGCCGGCCCACGACCGTGATTGAGGTTACGCAGTATTTT
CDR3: CASRPTTVIEVTQYF

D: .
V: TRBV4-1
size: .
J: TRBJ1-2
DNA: TGCGCCAGCAGCCAAGTGGACATCGCATCATATAACTATGGCTACACCTTC
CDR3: CASSQVDIASYNYGYTF

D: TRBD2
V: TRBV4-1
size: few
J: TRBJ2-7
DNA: TGCGCCAGCAGCCTCGACTGGGCTAGCGGGAGAATGTTGGCCTACGAGCAGTACTTC
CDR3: CASSLDWASGRMLAYEQYF

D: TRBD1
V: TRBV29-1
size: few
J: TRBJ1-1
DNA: TGCAGCGTTGAAAGGGGACAGTGCGAAGAAGCTTTCTTT
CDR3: CSVERGQCEEAFF

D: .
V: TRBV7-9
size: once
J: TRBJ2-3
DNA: TGTGCCAGCAGCTTATTAGCCCTACCGACCGTCAGCACAGATACGCAGTATTTT
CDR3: CASSLLALPTVSTDTQYF

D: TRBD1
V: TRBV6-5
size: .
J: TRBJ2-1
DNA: TGTGTCAGCACCTCCCTCGGGACAGGGTACAATGAGCAGTTCTTC
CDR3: CVSTSLGTGYNEQFF

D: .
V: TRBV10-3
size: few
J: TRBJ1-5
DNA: TGTGCCATCAGTGGGGGCCCCTGGCCCCAGCATTTT
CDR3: CAISGGPWPQHF

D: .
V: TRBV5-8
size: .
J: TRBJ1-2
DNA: TGTGCCAGCAGCCCGCAGACAGCCGGAGGCTACACCTTC
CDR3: CASSPQTAGGYTF

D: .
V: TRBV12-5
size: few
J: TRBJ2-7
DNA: TGTGCCTGCGGGCAGGGCTACGAGCAGTACTTC
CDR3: CACGQGYEQYF

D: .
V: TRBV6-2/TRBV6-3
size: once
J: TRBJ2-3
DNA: TGTGCCAGCCGACGGAATCACCGGGCAGATACGCAGTATTTT
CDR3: CASRRNHRADTQYF

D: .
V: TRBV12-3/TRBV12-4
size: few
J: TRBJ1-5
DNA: TGTGCCAGCAGTCCAAGGTGGGGGAATCAGCCCCAGCATTTT
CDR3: CASSPRWGNQPQHF

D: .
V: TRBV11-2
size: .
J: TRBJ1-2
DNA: TGTGCCAGCAGCCCCGCAGGGGCTAACTATGGCTACACCTTC
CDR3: CASSPAGANYGYTF

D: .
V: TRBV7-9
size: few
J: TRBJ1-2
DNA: TGTGCCAGCAGCCCAATATACCCCGATCTCTATGGCTACACCTTC
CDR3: CASSPIYPDLYGYTF

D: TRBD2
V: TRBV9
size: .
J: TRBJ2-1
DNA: TGTGCCAGCAGCGTAGGGCTAGCGGGAGAGGGGACCTACAATGAGCAGTTCTTC
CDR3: CASSVGLAGEGTYNEQFF

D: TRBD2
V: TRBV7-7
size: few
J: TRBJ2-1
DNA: TGTGCTAGCAGCCCCCAAGAGCGGGGTAAGCAGTTCTTC
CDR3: CASSPQERGKQFF

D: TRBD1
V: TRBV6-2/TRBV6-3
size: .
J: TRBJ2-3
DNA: TGTGCCAGCAGCCGTCTACGGATCCGGGACAGAGGGCCCGATACGCAGTATTTT
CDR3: CASSRLRIRDRGPDTQYF

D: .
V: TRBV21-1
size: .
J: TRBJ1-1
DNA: TGTGCCAGCAGCAAACGGCGGGACTTAGACTCCAACACTGAAGCTTTCTTT
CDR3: CASSKRRDLDSNTEAFF

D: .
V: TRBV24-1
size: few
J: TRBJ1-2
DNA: TGTGCCACCAGTAGGGCAGGAAGAGATGGCTACACCTTC
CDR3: CATSRAGRDGYTF

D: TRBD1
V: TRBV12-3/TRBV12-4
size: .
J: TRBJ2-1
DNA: TGTGCCAGCATTTCCCGGGACAGGGGCTACAATGAGCAGTTCTTC
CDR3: CASISRDRGYNEQFF

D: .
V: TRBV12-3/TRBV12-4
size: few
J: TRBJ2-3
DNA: TGTGCCAGCAGTAACCATATGGACAGCACAGATACGCAGTATTTT
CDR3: CASSNHMDSTDTQYF

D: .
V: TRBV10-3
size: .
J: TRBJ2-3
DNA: TGTGCCATCAGGCCCGGTCCCACAGATACGCAGTATTTT
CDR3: CAIRPGPTDTQYF

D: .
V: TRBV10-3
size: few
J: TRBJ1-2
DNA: TGTGCCATCAGTGAGAGGGCAATTAACTATGGCTACACCTTC
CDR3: CAISERAINYGYTF

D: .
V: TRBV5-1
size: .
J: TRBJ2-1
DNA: TGCGCCAGCAGCTTGAGGACGCCGCACGAGCAGTTCTTC
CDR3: CASSLRTPHEQFF

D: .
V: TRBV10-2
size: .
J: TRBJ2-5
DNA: TGCGCCAGCAGCCCTCGGTGGGGGACCCAGTACTTC
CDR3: CASSPRWGTQYF

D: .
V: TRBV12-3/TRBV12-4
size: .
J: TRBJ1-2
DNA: TGTGCCAGCAGTTCCCCCGGGACGAGGGCCTATGGCTACACCTTC
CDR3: CASSSPGTRAYGYTF

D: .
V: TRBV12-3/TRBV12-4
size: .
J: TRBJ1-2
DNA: TGTGCCAGCAGTTTAGAGGCTAGAAGCTATGGCTACACCTTC
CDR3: CASSLEARSYGYTF

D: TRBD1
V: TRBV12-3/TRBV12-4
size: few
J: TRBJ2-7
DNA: TGTGCCAGCAGCGGGACAGGGGGCATCTCCTACGAGCAGTACTTC
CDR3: CASSGTGGISYEQYF

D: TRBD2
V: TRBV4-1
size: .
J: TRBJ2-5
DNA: TGCGCCAGCAGCCCCACGGGGGGGGGACCAGAGACCCAGTACTTC
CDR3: CASSPTGGGPETQYF